This record covers a single TCR beta chain. The antigen remains unidentified. A multiplex PCR was run with 60 Vbeta primers and 13 Jbeta primers. Generated by immunoSEQ multiplex PCR, the TCRdb table keeps only in-frame clones and is missing some. The table includes about 130,000 clones, roughly 80% detected once. This CDR3 comprises 13 residues. V gave up 1 base and J gave up 4 bases, with 4 bases separating them. The germline CDR1 and CDR2 sequences are MDHEN and SYDVKM. This sample is drawn from a study of cytomegalovirus exposure and HLA in healthy donors. General study points: Versus the approximately 720-donor mean, an Asian-associated ancestry cluster reportedly showed fewer N-insertions in a later analysis. Exclusion applied to some V segments, including TRBV6-2 and TRBV6-3, as they were indistinguishable.

The receptor comes from a man aged 40-55 years in good health and CMV-seronegative. Sample: PBMCs. The chain carries TRBV28 and TRBJ2-2; D gene ambiguous. For the CDR3, the DNA is TGTGCCAGCAGTTTATCGGTCACCGGGGAGCTGTTTTTT. This codes for CASSLSVTGELFF.